A single T cell receptor beta chain is shown here with its context. This specimen belongs to a study of shared clonotypes between healthy human individuals. Data came from immunoSEQ multiplex PCR; TCRdb stores just in-frame clones and leaves some out. The data show 85,000 to 100,000 clones, approximately 70% seen once. Germline CDR1 and CDR2: LNHDA and SQIVND (reference sequence). This CDR3 comprises 13 residues. The ends lost 6 bases at V and 2 bases at J; junction bases unmatched: 4. Sequenced material: memory CD8+ T cells sorted from blood. As to subset: CD45RO+ cells pooled with CCR7-negative TemRA cells. The chain uses TRBV19 and TRBJ2-7; 7 positions agree with TRBD2. The TCR originated in a man aged 25 to 45 in good health. DNA of the CDR3: TGTGCCAGTAGACCAGCGGGGCCCTACGAGCAGTACTTC. This gives the protein CASRPAGPYEQYF.